The present TCR beta chain was sequenced within a study of shared T cell receptors in the human thymus (dated by TCRdb to about 2021). About the full investigation: The study examined how the human thymus generates shared, self-reactive T-cell receptor alpha chains.

The library relied on the immunoSEQ multiplex PCR assay. TCRdb limited this immuneACCESS table to in-frame rearrangements with V and J called. A share of clones is missing; checked studies link under half to unresolved V genes, and the rest is unexplained. The sample includes under 850,000 clones, with roughly 90% observed a single time. Roughly 0.0097% of the sample is in the top ten clones. Per the germline V gene, SGHDN is the CDR1 and FVKESK is the CDR2. V gives up 1 base and J gives up 6 bases, and the segment between their germline ends measures 6 bases. From the cysteine up to the phenylalanine, the CDR3 has a length of 13 residues. The kept DNA is CDR3 alone, 39 bases in frame from the first base. This clone appeared a single time. Its antigen is currently not known. Per-base qualities were not stored, and no clone one base away is much larger. These data also featured in a second study, about human thymus T cells. Reported in the second study: The donors were immunologically healthy infants in Finland who had open corrective cardiac surgery for congenital heart defects. Thymus tissue was obtained as surgical resects removed during corrective cardiac surgery. Biased V and J gene segment usage appeared to be present in both thymic and peripheral blood repertoires. Highly overlapping thymic TCR repertoires among unrelated individuals were reported in the related research. The study described the TCR alpha and beta repertoires in under 10 infant thymus samples and four matching peripheral blood samples. Donor ages ranging from about 6 to 244 days were recorded, and a handful of male and a couple of female infants were included in the cohort. Thymocytes were released mechanically from tissue and stored at -70 °C as pellets of 10-30 million cells. A QIAsymphony instrument was used to extract genomic DNA from frozen cell pellets. TCRB and TCRAD loci were amplified from a standardized quantity of quality-controlled genomic DNA using the immunoSEQ multiplex PCR assay. The amplicons covered the V(D)J region and were long enough to include the CDR3 and to identify the V and J genes. Amplicon sequencing was performed on an Illumina platform through the commercial immunoSEQ service. Corrections for primer bias and sequencing errors followed previously described methods, while TCRAD and TCRB definitions were based on the IMGT database. The repertoires were analysed using immunoSEQ Analyzer 3.0 and VDJTools for basic statistics, V/J segment usage, diversity estimates, rarefaction and pairwise overlap. Diversity was estimated using the Chao1, ChaoE, Efron-Thisted, Shannon and inverse Simpson indices, and was also estimated on datasets down-sampled to the size of the smallest sample. For repertoire overlap, CDR3 nucleotide sequence, V gene and J gene had to match strictly, and clustering was done by Jaccard-based multidimensional scaling. On average, roughly 810,000 unique TCRB clonotypes were obtained from thymus samples, compared with 80,000 to 85,000 from blood samples.

The clonotype was recovered from a boy under three years old with a congenital heart defect. Donor details come from another sample of the same person, matched by shared clones. The V gene is TRBV14 and the J gene is TRBJ1-4; the D gene is unclear. Sequencing was done on a sample of thymocytes. CDR3 loop: CASSQGGYEKLFF. The DNA sequence is as follows: TGTGCCAGCAGCCAAGGAGGTTATGAAAAACTGTTTTTT.